What follows are 23 T cell receptor beta chains derived from one specimen sequenced in a study of blood T cell repertoires in COVID-19. Clones were sequenced by immunoSEQ multiplex PCR, and TCRdb holds only the in-frame ones, with some missing. The sample holds about 280,000 clones, roughly 80% seen once. The sequenced sample consisted of PBMCs or T cells enriched from blood (not recorded which). The receptors here all came from a man in his forties who had been exposed to COVID-19.

This clone occurred once. V is TRBV6-5 and J is TRBJ1-5; TRBD1 agrees at 7 bases. With V trimmed by 6 bases and J by 4 bases, 6 bases remained unmatched. Germline CDR1 is MNHEY and CDR2 is SVGAGI. The length of the CDR3 is 14 residues. The CDR3 protein is CASRKTDRNQPQHF. CDR3 bases: TGTGCCAGCAGAAAGACGGACAGGAATCAGCCCCAGCATTTT.

The gene calls are TRBV5-5 and TRBJ2-2, with D possibly TRBD1 on 5 matching bases. There are 17 residues in the CDR3. Trimming removed 2 bases from V and 3 bases from J, with 17 bases in between. Germline V gene sequence: CDR1 SGHKS, CDR2 YYEKEE (reference sequence). CDR3 coding DNA: TGTGCCAGCAGCTTAGCCCTAATCCAGGGCTACACCGGGGAGCTGTTTTTT. Translation: CASSLALIQGYTGELFF.

This chain uses TRBV9 with TRBJ2-7; D gene uncertain. The germline CDR1 and CDR2 sequences are SGDLS and YYNGEE. There are 13 residues in the CDR3. V was trimmed by 0 bases and J by 5 bases, leaving 9 bases between them. This chain's CDR3 is CASSVGRWNEQYF. The CDR3, as DNA: TGTGCCAGCAGCGTAGGCAGGTGGAACGAGCAGTACTTC.

The V call is TRBV7-3, the J call TRBJ2-5; 7 bases line up with TRBD2. The CDR3 is 16 residues long. Germline trimming cut 1 base from V and 5 bases from J; bases unmatched to any gene: 10. CDR1 is SGHTA and CDR2 is FQGTGA in the germline V gene. CDR3 region: CASSLMSGRGGETQYF. The CDR3 DNA follows: TGTGCCAGCAGCTTAATGAGTGGGAGGGGTGGGGAGACCCAGTACTTC.

This clone was observed once. The rearrangement links TRBV19 to TRBJ2-2, with D possibly being TRBD2 (6 bases). Germline lookup yields CDR1 LNHDA and CDR2 SQIVND (reference sequence). The CDR3 consists of 15 residues. V lost 5 bases to trimming and J lost 3 bases, with 13 bases between them. The CDR3 DNA is TGTGCCAGTAGTCTCACCGGGGGTTACACCGGGGAGCTGTTTTTT. It codes for CASSLTGGYTGELFF.

For this clone: This sample includes further DNA sequences coding for the same CDR3. V gene TRBV5-1 combines with J gene TRBJ2-1, with 9 bases aligning to TRBD2. Germline V gene lookup returns CDR1 SGHRS and CDR2 YFSETQ. The V gene end was trimmed by 0 bases and the J gene end by 2 bases; junction bases not matched to a gene: 3. The CDR3 spans 16 residues. The CDR3 nucleotides are TGCGCCAGCAGCTTGGGAACTAGCGGGCCCTACAATGAGCAGTTCTTC. It yields the protein CASSLGTSGPYNEQFF.

The chain joins TRBV7-3 to TRBJ2-1, with 8 bases lining up with TRBD1. Germline assignment: CDR1 SGHTA and CDR2 FQGTGA. The CDR3 loop spans 14 amino acids. The J segment lost 10 bases and the V segment lost 5 bases, leaving 10 bases of the junction unmatched. CDR3 coding DNA: TGTGCCAGCAGCCCCCCGGACAGGGCCGGGGAGCAGTTCTTC. Translating gives CASSPPDRAGEQFF.

In DNA form, the CDR3 reads TGCGCCAGCAGCTTTCCAAGCGGGAGCCAGACCCAGTACTTC. Translating it yields CASSFPSGSQTQYF. V gene TRBV5-1 combines with J gene TRBJ2-5; 8 nucleotides align to TRBD2. The germline CDR1 and CDR2 sequences are SGHRS and YFSETQ. The CDR3 has 14 residues. Unmatched junction bases numbered 6, after V lost 2 bases and J lost 6 bases.

This clone was seen just once. The J gene is TRBJ1-6, the V gene TRBV5-4; 7 nucleotides match TRBD1. This CDR3 comprises 16 residues. Germline CDR1 and CDR2: SGHNT and YYREEE (reference sequence). With V trimmed by 0 bases and J by 7 bases, 7 bases remained unmatched. The CDR3 DNA reads as TGTGCCAGCAGCTTGGCCTATGGACAGGCGAATTCACCCCTCCACTTT. Translated, it gives CASSLAYGQANSPLHF.

The V gene is TRBV2, the J gene TRBJ2-2; D is perhaps TRBD2 (5 bases). CDR1 is SNHLY, CDR2 FYNNEI, per germline. V lost 4 bases and J lost 5, with 8 bases in between. CDR3 length: 13 amino acids. The CDR3: CASSADLTGELFF. Here the CDR3 DNA reads TGTGCCAGCAGTGCGGACTTGACCGGGGAGCTGTTTTTT.

The V gene is TRBV10-3, the J gene TRBJ2-3; 11 bases match TRBD2. CDR1 is ENHRY and CDR2 is SYGVKD in the germline V gene. J gave up 8 bases and V 5 bases, and 9 bases lay outside the gene matches. The CDR3 runs to 15 residues. CDR3 protein: CAISPGTSGAATQYF. In DNA, the CDR3 is TGTGCCATCAGTCCCGGGACTAGCGGTGCAGCTACGCAGTATTTT.

The chain is built from TRBV27 and TRBJ1-1; 7 nucleotides line up with TRBD1. The germline V gene encodes CDR1 MNHEY and CDR2 SMNVEV (reference sequence). The CDR3 has 14 amino acids. V was pared by 4 bases and J by 9 bases, with 11 bases of the junction left unmatched. Here the CDR3 reads CASSYRDRNNQAFF. CDR3 DNA sequence: TGTGCCAGCAGTTACCGGGACAGAAATAACCAAGCTTTCTTT.

The gene calls are TRBV5-1 and TRBJ2-7; no clear D. The V end was cut by 2 bases, the J end by 4 bases, with 7 bases between. This CDR3 comprises 12 residues. Germline values: CDR1 SGHRS, CDR2 YFSETQ. The CDR3 reads CASSFSRYEQYF. The CDR3 region has the DNA TGCGCCAGCAGCTTTTCCCGGTACGAGCAGTACTTC.

This chain uses TRBV7-9 with TRBJ1-4; D is unclear. This CDR3 contains 14 residues. Deletions cut 0 bases from V and 9 bases from J, with 11 bases between. Germline V CDR1 and CDR2: SEHNR, FQNEAQ (reference sequence). The CDR3 sequence: CASSLAPEVKKLFF. CDR3 nucleotides: TGTGCCAGCAGCTTAGCGCCGGAGGTGAAAAAACTGTTTTTT.

The rearrangement joins TRBV6-6 to TRBJ2-1, with TRBD2 matching over 10 bases. The CDR3 runs 15 residues. The V and J ends lost 7 bases and 6 bases, in that order; junction bases with no gene match: 9. The germline V gene has CDR1 MNHNY and CDR2 SVGAGI (reference sequence). This CDR3 reads CASTRHGTSVNEQFF. The CDR3 bases are TGTGCCAGCACCAGACACGGGACTAGCGTCAATGAGCAGTTCTTC.

V usage is TRBV12-3 or TRBV12-4 and J usage is TRBJ2-7; D gene ambiguous. The CDR3 is 12 residues long. Trimming removed 7 bases from V and 4 bases from J, with 11 bases in between. The CDR3 DNA reads as TGTGCCAGCACCTCCGACTCGTACGAGCAGTACTTC. It codes for CASTSDSYEQYF.

The V and J genes are TRBV3-1 (or the pseudogene TRBV3-2) and TRBJ2-1, with a possible D match to TRBD2 (5 bases). The CDR3 length is 16 residues. Trimming took 0 bases from V and 1 from J, leaving 10 bases between them. Germline lookup yields CDR1 LGHDT and CDR2 YNNKEL (reference sequence). The CDR3 sequence is CASSQEASRSYNEQFF. The CDR3 DNA sequence: TGTGCCAGCAGCCAAGAGGCTAGCAGGTCCTACAATGAGCAGTTCTTC.

The chain employs TRBV6-5 and TRBJ1-5; 7 nucleotides match TRBD1. Trimming removed 5 bases from V and 4 bases from J; junction bases left unmatched: 2. The CDR3 sequence is 13 residues long. Germline lookup yields CDR1 MNHEY and CDR2 SVGAGI. In DNA form, the CDR3 reads TGTGCCAGCAGTAAACAGGGGAATCAGCCCCAGCATTTT. Translation gives CASSKQGNQPQHF.

The gene calls are TRBV3-1 (or the pseudogene TRBV3-2) and TRBJ2-7; 7 bases align to TRBD1. Losses at the gene ends were 1 base for V and 4 bases for J; bases not matched to a gene: 7. The CDR3 has 15 amino acids. Germline V gene sequence: CDR1 LGHDT, CDR2 YNNKEL (reference sequence). The CDR3 loop reads CASSQGLGQWYEQYF. Here the CDR3 DNA reads TGTGCCAGCAGCCAAGGATTGGGACAGTGGTACGAGCAGTACTTC.

The chain couples TRBV14 to TRBJ2-7; D call uncertain. V lost 4 bases to trimming and J lost 5 bases, with 15 bases between them. There are 14 residues in the CDR3. Germline V gives CDR1 SGHDN, CDR2 FVKESK. The CDR3 DNA sequence: TGTGCCAGCAGCCGCGTCCCCCAGGCCAACGAGCAGTACTTC. The encoded protein is CASSRVPQANEQYF. Complete variable domain (other parts from reference TRBV14 and TRBJ2-7): EAGVTQFPSHSVIEKGQTVTLRCDPISGHDNLYWYRRVMGKEIKFLLHFVKESKQDESGMPNNRFLAERTGGTYSTLKVQPAELEDSGVYFCASSRVPQANEQYFGPGTRLTVT.

To note about this clone: At the DNA level, this CDR3 is encoded by other sequences in the same sample as well. The chain employs TRBV18 and TRBJ1-5, with TRBD1 matching over 11 bases. This CDR3 region has 15 residues. Germline loops: CDR1 KGHSH, CDR2 LQKENI. The V segment lost 3 bases and the J segment 6 bases; nucleotides outside the gene matches: 4. CDR3 sequence (DNA): TGTGCCAGCTCACCGCCGGGACAGGGGGGTCAGCCCCAGCATTTT. This translates into CASSPPGQGGQPQHF. Filled out from reference TRBV18 and TRBJ1-5, the complete variable domain reads NAGVMQNPRHLVRRRGQEARLRCSPMKGHSHVYWYRQLPEEGLKFMVYLQKENIIDESGMPKERFSAEFPKEGPSILRIQQVVRGDSAAYFCASSPPGQGGQPQHFGDGTRLSIL.

The gene calls are TRBV12-3 or TRBV12-4 and TRBJ1-2; TRBD1 agrees at 7 bases. V was pared by 1 base and J by 6 bases, with 2 bases of the junction left unmatched. CDR3 length: 13 amino acids. This CDR3 is CASSLEGGHGYTF. The CDR3 DNA reads TGTGCCAGCAGTTTAGAAGGGGGCCATGGCTACACCTTC.

The V call is TRBV30, the J call TRBJ1-1; TRBD1 matches at 7 bases. J gave up 11 bases and V 5 bases, and 8 bases lay outside the gene matches. The germline V gene encodes CDR1 GTSNPN and CDR2 SVGIG (reference sequence). This CDR3 contains 11 residues. The CDR3 protein is CAWDQGDPAFF. The CDR3 bases are TGTGCCTGGGACCAGGGGGACCCCGCTTTCTTT.